This T cell receptor beta chain appears in the sequencing data of a study of blood T cell repertoires in COVID-19. Looking at the study overall: Whether acute or convalescent, the COVID-19 samples came from the United States, Italy and Spain.

Methods used by the authors: Reference gene primer amplification yielded estimated nucleated cell counts. TCRdb keeps only in-frame clones here, not all; method: immunoSEQ multiplex PCR. V, J and clone size derive from that table, while D and trimming were established from the DNA sequence. The sample lists about 190,000 clones; 75% to 90% were seen once. The sequence was obtained from a man aged 40-50 years with acute or convalescent COVID-19. Source material: peripheral blood.

The CDR3 sequence: CASSWGTGSSPLHF. The CDR3 DNA follows: TGTGCCAGCAGTTGGGGGACAGGTAGTTCACCCCTCCACTTT. V and J are TRBV27 and TRBJ1-6, with 8 positions matching TRBD1. The germline V gene encodes CDR1 MNHEY and CDR2 SMNVEV (reference sequence). CDR3 length: 14 amino acids. The V and J ends lost 4 bases and 9 bases, in that order; junction bases with no gene match: 5.